This T cell receptor (beta chain) was found in a study of OX40 agonist ivuxolimab in advanced cancers. Study details: Clinicians treated patients with ivuxolimab, an agonistic anti-OX40 (CD134) antibody. Partial responses were observed in three patients, of whom one had hepatocellular carcinoma and two had cutaneous melanoma.

Germline V gives CDR1 LNHDA, CDR2 SQIVND (reference sequence). The CDR3 spans 13 residues. V was cut by 0 bases and J by 5 bases, with 5 bases left in between. Comments on this clone: Its target is unknown.

Using immunoSEQ multiplex PCR, the repertoire was profiled, and TCRdb retains in-frame clones only, with some absent. Of about 79,000 clones detected, 94% appear once; the ten largest clones hold around 9.6%. Overall study results and limits: Blood T cells, both CD4+ and CD8+, expanded clonally by week 6 at 0.1 to 3.0 mg/kg.

The material sequenced was CD4+ or CD8+ T cells sorted from blood, taken in a trial of the OX40 agonist ivuxolimab. This sequence originates from an adult with an advanced solid tumor such as melanoma, head and neck, liver or kidney cancer. This rearrangement joins TRBV19 to TRBJ2-1; D is unresolved. Here the CDR3 DNA reads TGTGCCAGTAGTATAGACAGAAACAATGAGCAGTTCTTC. This codes for CASSIDRNNEQFF. Based on the CDR3 plus reference TRBV19 and TRBJ2-1, the full variable domain is DGGITQSPKYLFRKEGQNVTLSCEQNLNHDAMYWYRQDPGQGLRLIYYSQIVNDFQKGDIAEGYSVSREKKESFPLTVTSAQKNPTAFYLCASSIDRNNEQFFGPGTRLTVL.